This TCR beta chain was observed in a study of blood T cell repertoires in COVID-19. Turning to the study itself: COVID-19 samples, acute and convalescent, were from the United States, Italy and Spain. PBMCs, B-cell-depleted T cells, or T cells provided the cDNA or gDNA that made up the material.

CDR1 is SEHNR and CDR2 is FQNEAQ in the germline V gene (reference sequence). The J segment lost 0 bases and the V segment lost 2 bases, leaving 5 bases of the junction unmatched. The CDR3 is 17 residues long. Per the original data handling: Scientists estimated how many nucleated cells there were by amplifying reference gene primers. Measured with immunoSEQ multiplex PCR; TCRdb has only the in-frame clones, and not every one. V and J calls and clone size are copied from that table; D and trimming were computed from the DNA. The table shows approximately 150,000 clones, with 88% occurring only once. This clonotype was obtained from a woman aged 60-70 years with acute or convalescent COVID-19. The V and J genes are TRBV7-9 and TRBJ2-3; 10 nucleotides agree with TRBD1. Sequencing was carried out using peripheral blood. The CDR3, as DNA: TGTGCCAGCAGCTTACTTGTGGACAGGGGGAGCACAGATACGCAGTATTTT. This gives the protein CASSLLVDRGSTDTQYF.